This T cell receptor (beta chain) was recorded in a study of T cell responses to AZD1222 COVID-19 vaccine. As for this clone: Its antigen is as yet unknown.

Trimming cost V 5 bases and J 1 base; bases outside gene matches: 1. The CDR3 runs to 13 residues. Germline V gives CDR1 LNHNV, CDR2 YYDKDF (reference sequence). Notes on the study in general: With two AZD1222 doses given, Spike-specific TCR breadth and depth both rose. Reports indicate that nearly half of spike-specific TCRs are directed at unmutated variant regions. CD4 TCRs associated with vaccination spanned spike, dominating at 160-218 and 743-854. The donor cohort was predominantly white British with a female majority, and clonal diversity may have been underestimated.

Sequenced by immunoSEQ multiplex PCR; TCRdb stores in-frame clones only, minus some. The sample lists around 99,000 clones, roughly 88% occurring once. Sequenced material: peripheral blood, taken on day 0 of MenACWY control vaccination. The TCR comes from an adult in good health. This chain connects TRBV15 to TRBJ1-1; 7 nucleotides match TRBD1. The CDR3: CATSRQGNTEAFF. DNA for the CDR3: TGTGCCACCAGCCGACAGGGGAACACTGAAGCTTTCTTT. Together with reference TRBV15 and TRBJ1-1, the CDR3 gives the full variable domain: DAMVIQNPRYQVTQFGKPVTLSCSQTLNHNVMYWYQQKSSQAPKLLFHYYDKDFNNEADTPDNFQSRRPNTSFCFLDIRSPGLGDTAMYLCATSRQGNTEAFFGQGTRLTVV.